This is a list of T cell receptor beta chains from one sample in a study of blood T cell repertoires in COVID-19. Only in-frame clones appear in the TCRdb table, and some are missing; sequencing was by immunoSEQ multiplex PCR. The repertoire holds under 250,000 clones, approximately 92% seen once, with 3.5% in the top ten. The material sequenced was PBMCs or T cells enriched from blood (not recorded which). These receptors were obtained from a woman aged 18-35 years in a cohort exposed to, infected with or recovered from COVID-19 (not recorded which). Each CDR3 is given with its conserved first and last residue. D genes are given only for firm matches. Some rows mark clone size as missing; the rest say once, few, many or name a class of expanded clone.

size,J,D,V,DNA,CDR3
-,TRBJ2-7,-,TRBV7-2,TGTGCCAGCGGCGCTATGGGCCCGGGGGAGCAGTACTTC,CASGAMGPGEQYF
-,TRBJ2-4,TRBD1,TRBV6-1,TGTGCCAGCAGTGCGGGACAGGGGGCTTTAGGCAAAAACATTCAGTACTTC,CASSAGQGALGKNIQYF
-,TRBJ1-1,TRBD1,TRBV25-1,TGTGCCAGCCAGCTCAGGACAGGGGGCGAAGCTTTCTTT,CASQLRTGGEAFF
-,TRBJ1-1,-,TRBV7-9,TGTGCCAGCAGCTCTGGGGGGACTGAAGCTTTCTTT,CASSSGGTEAFF
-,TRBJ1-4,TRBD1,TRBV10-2,TGCGCCAGCACCCCCGGGACAGGGAATGAAAAACTGTTTTTT,CASTPGTGNEKLFF
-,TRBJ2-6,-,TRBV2,TGTGCCAGCAGTATAGACGGGGCTGGGGCCAACGTCCTGACTTTC,CASSIDGAGANVLTF
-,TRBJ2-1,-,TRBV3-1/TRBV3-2,TGTGCCAGCAGCCAAGATTCAGGAGGCAGGACCGGGCAGTTCTTC,CASSQDSGGRTGQFF
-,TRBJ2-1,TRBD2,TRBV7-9,TGTGCCAGCAGTCGTACTAGCGGGACGAATAGTGCCTACAATGAGCAGTTCTTC,CASSRTSGTNSAYNEQFF
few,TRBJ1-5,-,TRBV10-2,TGCGCCAGCAGCGCTGGGAGGGAGGGCAATCAGCCCCAGCATTTT,CASSAGREGNQPQHF
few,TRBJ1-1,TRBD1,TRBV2,TGTGCCAGCACCGGGACAGGGGTAACTGAAGCTTTCTTT,CASTGTGVTEAFF
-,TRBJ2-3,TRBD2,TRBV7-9,TGTGCCAGCAGCTTCGGACTAGCGGGGACCACAGATACGCAGTATTTT,CASSFGLAGTTDTQYF
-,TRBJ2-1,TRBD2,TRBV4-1,TGCGCCAGCAGCCAAGATGGCGGGAGGGCCTACAATGAGCAGTTCTTC,CASSQDGGRAYNEQFF
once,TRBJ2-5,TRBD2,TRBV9,TGTGCCAGCAGCCCCACGGGGGGGAGGGAGACCCAGTACTTC,CASSPTGGRETQYF
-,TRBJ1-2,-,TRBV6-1,TGTGCCAGCAGTGAGCTATATGGCTACACCTTC,CASSELYGYTF
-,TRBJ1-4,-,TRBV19,TGTGCCAGTACCCCCGGCGGGGAGGAAAAACTGTTTTTT,CASTPGGEEKLFF
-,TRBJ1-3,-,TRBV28,TGTGCCAGCAGTACCCCTGGAGGGTACTCTGGAAACACCATATATTTT,CASSTPGGYSGNTIYF
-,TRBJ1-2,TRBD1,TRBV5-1,TGCGCCAGCAGCCCCTGGGACAGGGGTGCTAACTATGGCTACACCTTC,CASSPWDRGANYGYTF
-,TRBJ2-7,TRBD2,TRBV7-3,TGTGCCAGCAGCCCCCTCGGACTAGCGGGAGGAGGAGCCGCCTACGAGCAGTACTTC,CASSPLGLAGGGAAYEQYF
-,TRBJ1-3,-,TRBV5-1,TGCGCCAGCAGCCAGGACAGCTCTGGAAACACCATATATTTT,CASSQDSSGNTIYF
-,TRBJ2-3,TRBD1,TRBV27,TGTGCCAGCAGCCGCAGAGAGGGGGCGCTGAGCACAGATACGCAGTATTTT,CASSRREGALSTDTQYF
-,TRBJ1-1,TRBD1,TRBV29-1,TGCAGCGCCAGACAGGGGGAGAACACTGAAGCTTTCTTT,CSARQGENTEAFF
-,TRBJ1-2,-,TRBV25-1,TGTGCCAGCAGTGATAATATTGGCTACACCTTC,CASSDNIGYTF
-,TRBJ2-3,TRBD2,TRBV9,TGTGCCAGCAGCGTAGGGGGGACTAGCTACACAGATACGCAGTATTTT,CASSVGGTSYTDTQYF
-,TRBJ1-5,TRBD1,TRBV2,TGTGCCAGCGAACCGGGACAGGGTAATCAGCCCCAGCATTTT,CASEPGQGNQPQHF
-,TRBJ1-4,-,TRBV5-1,TGCGCCAGCAGCGCGGGCTATGGGGAAAAACTGTTTTTT,CASSAGYGEKLFF
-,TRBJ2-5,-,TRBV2,TGTGCCAGCAGTGAGAACAGGCGGGAGACCCAGTACTTC,CASSENRRETQYF
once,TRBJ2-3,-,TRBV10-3,TGTGCCATCAGGGGGAGTTCTAGCACAGATACGCAGTATTTT,CAIRGSSSTDTQYF
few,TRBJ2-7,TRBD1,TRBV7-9,TGTGCCAGCAGCCAGATCACGGACAGGGGGTACGAGCAGTACTTC,CASSQITDRGYEQYF
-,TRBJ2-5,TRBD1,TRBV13,TGTGCCAGCAGCAAAACAGGGGGCGCAAACCTTGCGTACCAAGAGACCCAGTACTTC,CASSKTGGANLAYQETQYF
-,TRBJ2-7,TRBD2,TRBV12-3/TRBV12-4,TGTGCCAGCAGTCCACCGGGACTAGTCGAGCAGTACTTC,CASSPPGLVEQYF
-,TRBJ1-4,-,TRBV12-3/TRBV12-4,TGTGCCAGCCGCGGGATTAATGAAAAACTGTTTTTT,CASRGINEKLFF